What follows are 14 T cell receptor beta chains derived from one specimen sequenced in a study of blood T cell repertoires in COVID-19 (dated by TCRdb to 2019 to 2021). Library prep was done by the immunoSEQ multiplex PCR assay. TCRdb mirrors the immuneACCESS table, restricted to in-frame sequences. Some clones are absent from its copies; in checked studies, under half trace to an unresolved V gene, and the reason for the others is unknown. The sample table contains around 140,000 clones; only one count was recorded for roughly 91% of them. Together, the top ten hold about 17% of the sample. The sequenced sample consisted of peripheral blood. The receptors here all came from a man aged 45-65 years with active or convalescent COVID-19.

In regard to this clone: Other DNA sequences in this sample translate to the same CDR3. CDR3 in amino acids: CASSRDTEAFF. Written as DNA, the CDR3 is TGTGCCAGCAGCCGTGACACTGAAGCTTTCTTT. The chain carries TRBV6-5 and TRBJ1-1; the D is unclear. The length of the CDR3 is 11 residues. CDR1 is MNHEY and CDR2 is SVGAGI in the germline V gene. The germline V and J ends were trimmed by 6 bases and 3 bases, with 5 bases remaining between them.

The rearrangement joins TRBV2 to TRBJ2-7; D might be TRBD1 (5 bases). Looked up from germline, CDR1 is SNHLY and CDR2 is FYNNEI. The ends were cut back, 4 bases at V and 4 bases at J, with 8 bases in the middle. CDR3 size: 12 residues. Here the CDR3 reads CASSGNRYEQYF. CDR3 in DNA: TGTGCCAGCAGTGGGAACAGGTACGAGCAGTACTTC.

CDR3 nucleotide sequence: TGCGCCAGCAGCCAAGATTTGTTCGAAGGGGGCACTGAAGCTTTCTTT. The encoded protein is CASSQDLFEGGTEAFF. V usage is TRBV4-3 and J usage is TRBJ1-1; possible D gene TRBD1, 6 bases. Germline loops: CDR1 LGHNA, CDR2 YSLEER. The CDR3 is 16 residues long. V was pared by 0 bases and J by 4 bases, with 15 bases between.

This clone has a handful of counts. The gene calls are TRBV10-3 and TRBJ2-7; D is possibly TRBD2 (5 bases). CDR3 length: 11 amino acids. Germline lookup yields CDR1 ENHRY and CDR2 SYGVKD. V lost 10 bases and J lost 3, with 10 bases in between. The DNA for the CDR3 is TGTGCCACCAGACTAAACTACGAGCAGTACTTC. Translating it yields CATRLNYEQYF.

The chain employs TRBV10-3 and TRBJ2-5; 9 nucleotides align to TRBD2. The germline V gene encodes CDR1 ENHRY and CDR2 SYGVKD. The CDR3 is 15 amino acids. V lost 3 bases to trimming and J lost 5 bases; unmatched junction nucleotides: 7. CDR3 sequence: CAISDPGLASETQYF. The CDR3 nucleotides read TGTGCCATCAGTGATCCGGGACTAGCATCGGAGACCCAGTACTTC.

The V gene is TRBV18, the J gene TRBJ2-5; TRBD2 matches at 8 bases. V shed 5 bases, J shed 1 base, and the junction held 3 bases outside the gene matches. Germline V gene sequence: CDR1 KGHSH, CDR2 LQKENI. The CDR3 consists of 14 residues. This CDR3 is CASSIGLAQETQYF. CDR3 nucleotide sequence: TGTGCCAGCTCAATCGGACTAGCCCAAGAGACCCAGTACTTC.

This clone has more than one count but fewer than ten. The chain couples TRBV10-3 to TRBJ2-3; 10 bases are shared with TRBD2. Trimming removed 3 bases from V and 5 bases from J; junction bases left unmatched: 17. This CDR3 is built from 19 residues. In germline, CDR1 is ENHRY, CDR2 SYGVKD. CDR3 DNA sequence: TGTGCCATCAGTGACCCCAGCGGGGGGGTCAGGCAATTCATAGATACGCAGTATTTT. Residues: CAISDPSGGVRQFIDTQYF.

This chain uses TRBV6-2 or TRBV6-3 with TRBJ2-5; 7 positions agree with TRBD2. The CDR3 covers 16 residues. Looked up from germline, CDR1 is MNHEY and CDR2 is SVGEGT. Trimming cost V 0 bases and J 5 bases; bases outside gene matches: 9. The CDR3 loop reads CASSYSAGEAWETQYF. CDR3 in DNA: TGTGCCAGCAGTTACTCGGCGGGAGAGGCTTGGGAGACCCAGTACTTC.

The chain recombines TRBV29-1 with TRBJ2-1, with D maybe TRBD2 (6 bases). The length of the CDR3 is 17 residues. V was cut by 3 bases and J by 3 bases, with 21 bases left in between. Germline V CDR1 and CDR2: SQVTM, ANQGSEA. Written as DNA, the CDR3 is TGCAGCGTTGACACGAGCCTTGGGGAGCGGGTCTACAATGAGCAGTTCTTC. As protein: CSVDTSLGERVYNEQFF.

The chain recombines TRBV21-1 with TRBJ1-5; the table's D call, TRBD1, has no DNA check behind it. TRBV21-1 constitutes a pseudogene. The CDR3 contains 15 residues. CDR3 bases: TGTGCCAGCAGCAAAGGAGGACAGTACAATCAGCCCCAGCATTTT. It encodes CASSKGGQYNQPQHF.

This clone was seen just once. The V call is TRBV6-5, the J call TRBJ2-7, with TRBD1 identical over 11 bases. The germline CDR1 and CDR2 sequences are MNHEY and SVGAGI. Unmatched junction bases numbered 8, after V lost 8 bases and J lost 5 bases. The CDR3 consists of 14 residues. Here the CDR3 reads CASRLQDRGHEQYF. CDR3 coding DNA: TGTGCCAGCCGTCTTCAGGACAGGGGGCACGAGCAGTACTTC.

V and J are TRBV9 and TRBJ1-2; TRBD1 is a possible D gene (6 bases). The V end was cut by 0 bases, the J end by 0 bases, with 9 bases between. The CDR3 contains 15 residues. Germline CDR1 reads SGDLS; CDR2 reads YYNGEE. CDR3 DNA: TGTGCCAGCAGCGTAGCGGGACAAGCTAACTATGGCTACACCTTC. Translating it yields CASSVAGQANYGYTF.

This chain uses TRBV27 with TRBJ2-7; 9 bases fit TRBD2. CDR3 length: 16 residues. Germline CDR1 and CDR2: MNHEY and SMNVEV (reference sequence). With 2 bases clipped from V and 3 bases from J, the junction kept 8 bases outside the gene matches. CDR3 nucleotide sequence: TGTGCCAGCAGTTTAGCCAGGGCTAGCGGGAACTACGAGCAGTACTTC. Protein sequence: CASSLARASGNYEQYF.

The chain carries TRBV7-9 and TRBJ2-1, with 8 bases aligning to TRBD2. The CDR3 is 15 amino acids. The junction had 10 bases not matched to a gene; V was cut back by 3 bases and J by 9 bases. Germline values: CDR1 SEHNR, CDR2 FQNEAQ (reference sequence). CDR3 nucleotide sequence: TGTGCCAGCAGCTTTACTAGCGGCGCTCTTGGTGAGCAGTTCTTC. It is translated as CASSFTSGALGEQFF.